Below, 17 T cell receptor beta chains from the same sample are listed, as sequenced in a study of blood T cell repertoires in COVID-19. TCRdb's copy holds only in-frame clones and misses some; the assay was immunoSEQ multiplex PCR. The profile shows around 180,000 clones, 88% of them singletons. Sequencing was performed on peripheral blood. The receptor set was obtained from a human donor in a cohort sampled during active COVID-19.

The chain uses TRBV6-1 and TRBJ1-2; a possible D gene is TRBD1 (5 bases). This CDR3 contains 13 residues. V was cut by 3 bases and J by 8 bases, with 13 bases left in between. CDR1 and CDR2 (germline): MNHNS, SASEGT. The CDR3 sequence is CASSEGGINGYTF. The DNA of the CDR3 is TGTGCCAGCAGTGAGGGGGGAATCAACGGCTACACCTTC.

V is TRBV5-1 and J is TRBJ1-2, with no clear D. Between the trimmed V and J ends, which lost 4 bases and 8 bases, there was a span of 21 bases. The germline V gene encodes CDR1 SGHRS and CDR2 YFSETQ. The CDR3 consists of 15 residues. As DNA, the CDR3 is TGCGCCAGCAGCCTACCCGGCCTTCCAGGTGGAGGCTACACCTTC. Its translation: CASSLPGLPGGGYTF.

This chain connects TRBV27 to TRBJ1-1, with D uncertain. The CDR3 length is 14 residues. Trimming left V 5 bases short and J 2 bases short, with 12 bases between. CDR1 is MNHEY and CDR2 is SMNVEV in the germline V gene (reference sequence). The chain's CDR3 is CASSPSTLNTEAFF. CDR3 sequence (DNA): TGTGCCAGCAGTCCATCGACATTAAACACTGAAGCTTTCTTT.

The rearrangement uses TRBV6-5 and TRBJ2-7; TRBD1 matches at 9 bases. Germline-derived CDR1 and CDR2 are MNHEY and SVGAGI. CDR3 size: 13 residues. The V gene end was trimmed by 7 bases and the J gene end by 0 bases; junction bases not matched to a gene: 1. DNA of the CDR3: TGTGCCAGCAACAGGGGGCCCTCCTACGAGCAGTACTTC. Encoded protein: CASNRGPSYEQYF.

The chain carries TRBV27 and TRBJ2-7; TRBD2 matches at 7 bases. Germline CDR1 MNHEY, CDR2 SMNVEV (reference sequence). CDR3 length equals 16 residues. J was trimmed by 6 bases and V by 0 bases; bases with no gene match: 11. The CDR3 region has the DNA TGTGCCAGCAGTTTATCGACCCTTGGCGGGAGTTCCGAGCAGTACTTC. This encodes CASSLSTLGGSSEQYF.

This clone has only a few counts. The chain couples TRBV27 to TRBJ1-2, with 7 positions matching TRBD1. V was clipped by 6 bases and J by 2 bases; unmatched bases: 12. The CDR3 has 16 amino acids. Per germline, CDR1 MNHEY and CDR2 SMNVEV (reference sequence). The DNA of the CDR3 is TGTGCCAGCAGGGCCGTTAAGGGGGCGAGAAACTATGGCTACACCTTC. Encoded protein: CASRAVKGARNYGYTF.

This chain connects TRBV27 to TRBJ2-7, with 13 bases that match TRBD2. J lost 9 bases, V lost 2 bases, and 19 bases had no gene match. Germline V lookup: CDR1 MNHEY, CDR2 SMNVEV (reference sequence). This CDR3 is built from 19 residues. CDR3 loop: CASSLGPPGGTSGKNGQYF. Here the CDR3 DNA reads TGTGCCAGCAGTTTAGGCCCCCCTGGGGGGACTAGCGGGAAGAACGGGCAGTACTTC.

The chain recombines TRBV7-2 with TRBJ1-4; D unclear. This CDR3 spans 15 amino acids. In germline, CDR1 is SGHTA, CDR2 FQGNSA. The ends were cut back, 3 bases at V and 3 bases at J, with 11 bases in the middle. CDR3 loop: CASSFAGLPNEKLFF. CDR3 DNA sequence: TGTGCCAGCAGCTTCGCCGGACTTCCTAATGAAAAACTGTTTTTT.

The chain recombines TRBV4-3 with TRBJ2-5; perhaps TRBD2 as D (6 bases). The CDR3 length is 16 residues. Germline V gene lookup returns CDR1 LGHNA and CDR2 YSLEER. V lost 0 bases to trimming and J lost 4 bases, with 15 bases between them. The CDR3 DNA reads as TGCGCCAGCAGCCAAGATCCGGGCGGGGTGGGAGAGACCCAGTACTTC. Translated, it gives CASSQDPGGVGETQYF.

CDR3 protein: CASSPGVMDGYTF. DNA of the CDR3: TGTGCCAGCAGCCCAGGGGTCATGGATGGCTACACCTTC. V is TRBV28 and J is TRBJ1-2; D is possibly TRBD1 (6 bases). The CDR3 sequence is 13 residues long. V dropped 6 bases and J dropped 6 bases, with 14 bases sitting between them. The germline CDR1 and CDR2 sequences are MDHEN and SYDVKM.

The chain has TRBV2 and TRBJ1-5; 9 bases are shared with TRBD1. The germline V gene has CDR1 SNHLY and CDR2 FYNNEI. This CDR3 contains 14 residues. The junction had 4 bases not matched to a gene; V was cut back by 7 bases and J by 3 bases. In DNA, the CDR3 is TGTGCCAGCAAGGGACAGGGCAACAATCAGCCCCAGCATTTT. Amino acid sequence: CASKGQGNNQPQHF.

The rearrangement links TRBV7-2 to TRBJ1-5, with D hard to call. V was clipped by 0 bases and J by 0 bases, with 6 bases between them. The CDR3 length is 15 residues. The germline gives CDR1 SGHTA, CDR2 FQGNSA. The chain's CDR3 is CASSLAGVSNQPQHF. In DNA, the CDR3 is TGTGCCAGCAGCTTAGCGGGAGTTAGCAATCAGCCCCAGCATTTT.

V and J are TRBV27 and TRBJ2-2; a weak D match, TRBD2 (5 bases). V shed 6 bases and J shed 5 bases, with 13 bases lying between them. CDR1 is MNHEY and CDR2 is SMNVEV in the germline V gene (reference sequence). This CDR3 has 14 residues. CDR3 sequence reads: CASRRWGETGELFF. DNA of the CDR3: TGTGCCAGCAGGCGATGGGGAGAAACCGGGGAGCTGTTTTTT.

This clone appeared once. The J gene is TRBJ2-7, the V gene TRBV25-1, with 10 bases lining up with TRBD2. Trimming took 2 bases from V and 8 from J; bases not matched to a gene: 9. This CDR3 spans 15 amino acids. From germline, CDR1 is MGHDK and CDR2 SYGVNS. The CDR3 loop reads CASSEPTSGNSKQYF. The DNA of the CDR3 is TGTGCCAGCAGTGAACCCACTAGCGGGAACAGCAAGCAGTACTTC.

The V call is TRBV30, the J call TRBJ1-2; D is undetermined. The CDR3 is made up of 13 amino acids. Germline V gene lookup returns CDR1 GTSNPN and CDR2 SVGIG (reference sequence). The V and J ends lost 0 bases and 1 base respectively, with 6 bases between them. CDR3 region: CAWSVAVNYGYTF. The CDR3 coding sequence is TGTGCCTGGAGTGTAGCGGTTAACTATGGCTACACCTTC.

In its sample, this clone was seen a few times. This chain uses TRBV7-6 with TRBJ2-2, with 11 bases aligning to TRBD2. CDR1 and CDR2 from the germline V gene are SGHVS and FNYEAQ. Trimming took 0 bases from V and 4 from J; bases not matched to a gene: 7. This CDR3 is 18 amino acids long. CDR3: CASSLAASGGTGTGELFF. The CDR3 bases are TGTGCCAGCAGCTTAGCGGCTAGCGGGGGGACGGGCACCGGGGAGCTGTTTTTT.

The chain recombines TRBV3-1 (or the pseudogene TRBV3-2) with TRBJ2-3, with 10 bases lining up with TRBD1. Per the germline V gene, CDR1 is LGHDT and CDR2 is YNNKEL (reference sequence). The CDR3 runs to 17 residues. V was clipped by 1 base and J by 5 bases; unmatched bases: 9. The CDR3 DNA sequence: TGTGCCAGCAGCCAAGTTGGCGGGACAGGGGAGAGAGATACGCAGTATTTT. Its protein is CASSQVGGTGERDTQYF.